The clone carrying this TCR beta chain showed up just a few times. Its antigen is undetermined. PCR involved 60 Vbeta and 13 Jbeta primers. Only in-frame clones appear in the TCRdb table, and some are missing; sequencing was by immunoSEQ multiplex PCR. This table holds around 160,000 clones, over 65% found once. These data are taken from a study of cytomegalovirus exposure and HLA in healthy donors. This CDR3 has 15 amino acids. V was trimmed by 1 base and J by 3 bases, leaving 10 bases between them. CDR1 and CDR2 (germline): SGHRS, YFSETQ. Study results and limitations: V- and J-gene trimming of TCR beta was linked (in a later analysis) to a missense DCLRE1C variant. The classifier reportedly diagnosed cytomegalovirus status with high sensitivity and specificity. TCR beta V segments were, for the most part, productive about 87% or about 30% of the time in an earlier analysis. Later analysis placed DRB1 highest and HLA-C lowest in TCR association rates, which differed by HLA locus.

Material: PBMCs. The origin of this receptor is a middle-aged man in good health and CMV-seropositive. The V and J genes are TRBV5-1 and TRBJ1-4; no reliable D call. The CDR3 coding sequence is TGCGCCAGCAGCTTGTTCGCGGATTCTAATGAAAAACTGTTTTTT. Translated, it gives CASSLFADSNEKLFF.